A single TCR beta chain is shown here with its context. This sample is part of a study of shared clonotypes between healthy human individuals. Splitting the CD4+ cells yielded a CD45RA+ naive subset and a CD45RA-negative memory subset. Some clones are missing from TCRdb's copy, which holds only in-frame ones; the method was immunoSEQ multiplex PCR. Found here are a few million clones, 85% to 95% of them singletons; the top ten hold 0.37%. The receptor comes from a man between 18 and 35 years old in good health. Some clones in this sample may be carry-over from other donors' samples. Material for sequencing was naive CD4+ T cells from PBMCs. Indicated subset: CD45RA+ positively selected.

CDR3 region: CASSLSAWAGANVLTF. The CDR3 nucleotides are TGTGCCAGCAGCTTATCGGCATGGGCCGGGGCCAACGTCCTGACTTTC. This chain links TRBV11-1 with TRBJ2-6; D gene unclear. Deletions cut 2 bases from V and 4 bases from J, with 12 bases between. CDR1 and CDR2 from the germline V gene are SGHAT and FQDESV (reference sequence). CDR3 length: 16 residues.